This TCR beta chain was documented in a study of T cell repertoires in cytomegalovirus infection. On the study more broadly: HLA-B-restricted CMV epitopes that are well studied, plus recently identified HLA-C-restricted ones, were used by the study. It was the public TCR beta signatures that indicated both CMV infection and matching HLA type.

The sample holds a few counts of this clonotype. Its cognate antigen is unknown. TCRdb re-called the reads through MiXCR, storing one row per CDR3 protein. The sample holds a few hundred thousand distinct CDR3 sequences, 34% seen once. This CDR3 spans 15 amino acids. Germline loops: CDR1 SSHAT, CDR2 FNYEAQ (reference sequence). The J segment lost 4 bases and the V segment lost 5 bases, leaving 4 bases of the junction unmatched. Findings and caveats of the study: The cumulative frequency of public TCR beta families identified carriers of CMV plus the relevant HLA.

The sequencing here drew on cultured PBMCs, taken from culture after CMV antigen stimulation. This receptor was taken from a human donor in good health (CMV status not recorded). Some clones in this sample may be carry-over from other donors' samples. J is TRBJ2-2 and V is TRBV7-7; 10 bases line up with TRBD2. The CDR3 DNA sequence: TGTGCCAGCAGCGCTAGCGGGAGTGGCACCGGGGAGCTGTTTTTT. Translated, it gives CASSASGSGTGELFF.